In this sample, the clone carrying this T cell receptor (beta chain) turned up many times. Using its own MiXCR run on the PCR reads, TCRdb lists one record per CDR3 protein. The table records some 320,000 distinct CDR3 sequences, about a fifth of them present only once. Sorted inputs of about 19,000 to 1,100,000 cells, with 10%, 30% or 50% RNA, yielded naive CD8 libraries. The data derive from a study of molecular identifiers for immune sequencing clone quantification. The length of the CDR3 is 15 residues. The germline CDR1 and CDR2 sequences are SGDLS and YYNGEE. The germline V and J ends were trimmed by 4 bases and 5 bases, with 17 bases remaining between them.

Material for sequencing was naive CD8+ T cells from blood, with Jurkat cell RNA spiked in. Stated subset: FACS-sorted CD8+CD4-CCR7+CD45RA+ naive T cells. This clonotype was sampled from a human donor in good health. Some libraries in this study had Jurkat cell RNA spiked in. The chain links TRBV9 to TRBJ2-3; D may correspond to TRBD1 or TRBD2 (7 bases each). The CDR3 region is CASSPQGGGGDTQYF. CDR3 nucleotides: TGTGCCAGCAGCCCTCAAGGGGGCGGGGGAGATACGCAGTATTTT. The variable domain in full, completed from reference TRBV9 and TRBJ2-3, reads DSGVTQTPKHLITATGQRVTLRCSPRSGDLSVYWYQQSLDQGLQFLIQYYNGEERAKGNILERFSAQQFPDLHSELNLSSLELGDSALYFCASSPQGGGGDTQYFGPGTRLTVL.